Each of the 19 T cell receptor beta chains below was sequenced from the same sample in a study of human thymus T cells (dated by TCRdb to 2019 to 2021). Thymus tissue was collected as surgical resects that were removed during corrective cardiac surgery. Libraries were prepared through the immunoSEQ multiplex PCR assay. TCRdb provides this immuneACCESS table in a form limited to in-frame rearrangements. Some clones are lacking; in checked studies, under half of them reflect an unresolved V gene, and why the rest are absent is not known. The table for this sample lists fewer than 85,000 clones; roughly 95% of them were counted only once. Under 0.04% of the sample goes to the ten largest clones. Sequences were obtained from thymus tissue. Receptors were obtained from a girl under three years old with a congenital heart defect but otherwise immunologically healthy.

This clone was counted a single time. This rearrangement joins TRBV28 to TRBJ2-1; 12 bases are a match to TRBD2. In germline, CDR1 is MDHEN, CDR2 SYDVKM. The junction had 4 bases not matched to a gene; V was cut back by 3 bases and J by 4 bases. There are 16 residues in the CDR3. The CDR3 here is CASSFTSGRMYNEQFF. For the CDR3, the DNA is TGTGCCAGCAGTTTCACTAGCGGGAGGATGTACAATGAGCAGTTCTTC.

The CDR3: CASRSRGVSDTQYF. In DNA form, the CDR3 reads TGTGCCAGCAGGTCAAGGGGGGTATCAGATACGCAGTATTTT. The V call is TRBV28, the J call TRBJ2-3; D tentatively reads TRBD1 or TRBD2 (6 bases each). V gave up 6 bases and J gave up 4 bases, with 14 bases separating them. CDR1 and CDR2 (germline): MDHEN, SYDVKM. This CDR3 region has 14 residues. Based on the CDR3 plus reference TRBV28 and TRBJ2-3, the full variable domain is DVKVTQSSRYLVKRTGEKVFLECVQDMDHENMFWYRQDPGLGLRLIYFSYDVKMKEKGDIPEGYSVSREKKERFSLILESASTNQTSMYLCASRSRGVSDTQYFGPGTRLTVL.

V usage is TRBV2 and J usage is TRBJ1-1; D is possibly TRBD1 (6 bases). CDR1 and CDR2 from the germline V gene are SNHLY and FYNNEI. V was cut by 0 bases and J by 2 bases, with 13 bases left in between. CDR3 length: 16 amino acids. The DNA of the CDR3 is TGTGCCAGCAGTGAAGCGCTACCCAGGGGTAACACTGAAGCTTTCTTT. This translates into CASSEALPRGNTEAFF.

The chain employs TRBV29-1 and TRBJ2-2; 9 bases fit TRBD2. V shed 1 base and J 1 base; nucleotides not matched to a gene: 25. CDR3 length: 23 residues. Germline CDR1 SQVTM, CDR2 ANQGSEA. The chain's CDR3 is CSVEATLRRASGIDGENTGELFF. CDR3 in DNA: TGCAGCGTTGAAGCGACTCTTAGGCGGGCTAGCGGGATCGATGGAGAGAACACCGGGGAGCTGTTTTTT.

The chain joins TRBV18 to TRBJ2-5; 9 bases fit TRBD2. The CDR3 has 17 residues. The germline V gene encodes CDR1 KGHSH and CDR2 LQKENI. Trimming took 2 bases from V and 13 from J; bases not matched to a gene: 20. The CDR3 coding sequence is TGTGCCAGCTCACCAGGAGGGCGGGAGGGCCCAGGAAGGACTCCGTACTTC. This codes for CASSPGGREGPGRTPYF. Full variable domain (missing parts from reference TRBV18 and TRBJ2-5): NAGVMQNPRHLVRRRGQEARLRCSPMKGHSHVYWYRQLPEEGLKFMVYLQKENIIDESGMPKERFSAEFPKEGPSILRIQQVVRGDSAAYFCASSPGGREGPGRTPYFGPGTRLLVL.

This chain joins TRBV5-1 and TRBJ2-7; 9 positions match TRBD2. The trim removed 4 bases at V and 2 bases at J, leaving 13 bases unmatched. The CDR3 spans 17 residues. CDR1 is SGHRS, CDR2 YFSETQ, per germline. CDR3 bases: TGCGCCAGCAGCCTCCGGACTAGCGAGGGGGGCCCCTACGAGCAGTACTTC. Its translation is CASSLRTSEGGPYEQYF.

The V call is TRBV27, the J call TRBJ2-5; maybe TRBD1 (6 bases). V lost 6 bases and J 2 bases, leaving 16 bases between the germline ends. Germline V gene lookup returns CDR1 MNHEY and CDR2 SMNVEV (reference sequence). The CDR3 spans 15 residues. The DNA of the CDR3 is TGTGCCAGCAGCCACGAGGGACACGGACAAGAGACCCAGTACTTC. Its translation is CASSHEGHGQETQYF.

CDR3 DNA sequence: TGTGCCTGGAGGCCCTCGGGCGCCGAGCAGTACTTC. Protein product: CAWRPSGAEQYF. The genes are TRBV30 and TRBJ2-7, with D unresolved. The CDR3 is made up of 12 amino acids. V was clipped by 3 bases and J by 6 bases, with 12 bases between them. Germline CDR1 is GTSNPN and CDR2 is SVGIG (reference sequence).

The V gene is TRBV5-1, the J gene TRBJ1-5, with D unresolved. This CDR3 has 11 amino acids. Germline CDR1 reads SGHRS; CDR2 reads YFSETQ. V was trimmed by 1 base and J by 11 bases, leaving 7 bases between them. Here the CDR3 DNA reads TGCGCCAGCAGCTTGCTGAAAACCCAGCATTTT. Residues: CASSLLKTQHF.

This rearrangement joins TRBV25-1 to TRBJ2-1; tentatively, D is TRBD1 (6 bases). The CDR3 runs to 13 residues. V dropped 7 bases and J dropped 6 bases, with 13 bases sitting between them. The V gene's germline CDR1 is MGHDK and CDR2 SYGVNS. This chain's CDR3 is CASNRDPLNEQFF. The CDR3 DNA reads TGTGCCAGCAACAGGGACCCTCTCAATGAGCAGTTCTTC.

The chain is built from TRBV7-2 and TRBJ2-5; 7 bases line up with TRBD2. Germline values: CDR1 SGHTA, CDR2 FQGNSA. The ends lost 3 bases at V and 0 bases at J; junction bases unmatched: 7. The CDR3 contains 16 residues. Here the CDR3 reads CASSFGTTLYQETQYF. The DNA of the CDR3 is TGTGCCAGCAGCTTCGGGACTACGCTGTACCAAGAGACCCAGTACTTC.

The chain has TRBV10-3 and TRBJ2-5; D ambiguous. V dropped 10 bases and J dropped 1 base, with 13 bases sitting between them. The CDR3 contains 13 residues. CDR1 ENHRY and CDR2 SYGVKD come from the germline V gene. The CDR3 sequence: CATTAVLQETQYF. The DNA of the CDR3 is TGTGCCACCACGGCGGTCCTCCAAGAGACCCAGTACTTC.

V gene TRBV29-1 combines with J gene TRBJ2-3; TRBD2 agrees at 9 bases. The V gene's germline CDR1 is SQVTM and CDR2 ANQGSEA. The V and J ends lost 4 bases and 2 bases, in that order; junction bases with no gene match: 4. The CDR3 length is 14 residues. CDR3 sequence reads: CSVATSGPTDTQYF. For the CDR3, the DNA is TGCAGCGTTGCCACTAGCGGGCCCACAGATACGCAGTATTTT.

CDR3 DNA: TGTGCCAGCAGCTTAGGGGGTAGCGGGAGATCTCCCTACAATGAGCAGTTCTTC. As protein: CASSLGGSGRSPYNEQFF. This rearrangement joins TRBV7-2 to TRBJ2-1, with TRBD2 matching over 9 bases. Per the germline V gene, CDR1 is SGHTA and CDR2 is FQGNSA. The length of the CDR3 is 18 residues. The J segment lost 2 bases and the V segment lost 1 base, leaving 9 bases of the junction unmatched.

The chain couples TRBV2 to TRBJ1-2; D is uncertain. The CDR3 length is 16 residues. The ends were cut back, 7 bases at V and 5 bases at J, with 23 bases in the middle. Germline CDR1 reads SNHLY; CDR2 reads FYNNEI. CDR3 nucleotide sequence: TGTGCCAGCACCGTGGGGAGGCGGGCCCTTATTTATGGCTACACCTTC. This sequence encodes CASTVGRRALIYGYTF.

The rearrangement uses TRBV4-2 and TRBJ2-3; 9 nucleotides align to TRBD2. Germline loops: CDR1 LGHNA, CDR2 YNFKEQ. CDR3 length: 17 amino acids. The V and J ends lost 0 bases and 5 bases, in that order; junction bases with no gene match: 9. CDR3 in amino acids: CASSQDVVAGDRDTQYF. The DNA for the CDR3 is TGTGCCAGCAGCCAAGATGTGGTAGCGGGAGATAGAGATACGCAGTATTTT.

The chain links TRBV9 to TRBJ2-1; 8 nucleotides align to TRBD2. V was pared by 0 bases and J by 4 bases, with 21 bases of the junction left unmatched. Looked up from germline, CDR1 is SGDLS and CDR2 is YYNGEE. There are 21 residues in the CDR3. The CDR3 DNA reads as TGTGCCAGCAGCGTAGCCCCGACTCGACAACCGGGACTAGGCCCATACAATGAGCAGTTCTTC. It is translated as CASSVAPTRQPGLGPYNEQFF.

The rearrangement uses TRBV25-1 and TRBJ2-7; a weak D match, TRBD1 (5 bases). In germline, CDR1 is MGHDK, CDR2 SYGVNS. V gave up 2 bases and J gave up 1 base, with 6 bases separating them. This CDR3 is built from 13 residues. CDR3 residues: CASSEDRSYEQYF. The CDR3 nucleotides read TGTGCCAGCAGTGAAGACAGATCCTACGAGCAGTACTTC.

V usage is TRBV6-1 and J usage is TRBJ2-5; 7 bases line up with TRBD2. The end of the DNA is better explained by TRBJ2-7, so the J call may be wrong. The CDR3 is 18 amino acids. In germline, CDR1 is MNHNS, CDR2 SASEGT. In DNA, the CDR3 is TGTGCCAGCAGTGAGGTTACTGGCGGGAGACGGGGCCCCTACGAGCAGTACTTC. Translation gives CASSEVTGGRRGPYEQYF.